This section outlines one T cell receptor beta chain sequence together with its context. Its antigen remains unknown. This sample stems from a study of memory CD4+ T cells and cytomegalovirus serostatus. Study information: Donors were healthy Belgian adults, 10 or so CMV seropositive and under 30 seronegative. Study conclusions and caveats: About two fifths of the roughly 150 known CMV-associated TCRbeta sequences appeared in CD4+ memory. The CMV-associated TCR signature appears largely within the CD4+ memory repertoire.

Single viable CD3+CD4+CD8-CD45RO+ cells were sorted as the memory CD4+ T cells. The CDR3 loop spans 17 amino acids. V dropped 3 bases and J dropped 0; count of bases not matched to a gene: 9. Germline assignment: CDR1 SGHDN and CDR2 FVKESK. As handled by the study authors: Out-of-frame sequences were removed, leaving a few million distinct TCRbeta sequences. The method was immunoSEQ multiplex PCR; TCRdb's version includes in-frame clones alone and lacks a portion of them. V and J calls and clone size are as listed in that table; D and trimming were resolved from the DNA. The sample lists tens of thousands of clones, 75% to 85% occurring once.

The chain has TRBV14 and TRBJ2-5, with TRBD1 matching 8 bases. The sequenced sample consisted of memory CD4+ T cells from blood. The sequence was collected from an adult in good health and CMV-seronegative. The CDR3 DNA is TGTGCCAGCAGCCAGATCCCAAACAGGGGGTACCAAGAGACCCAGTACTTC. This translates into CASSQIPNRGYQETQYF. Supplemented by reference TRBV14 and TRBJ2-5, the full variable domain reads EAGVTQFPSHSVIEKGQTVTLRCDPISGHDNLYWYRRVMGKEIKFLLHFVKESKQDESGMPNNRFLAERTGGTYSTLKVQPAELEDSGVYFCASSQIPNRGYQETQYFGPGTRLLVL.